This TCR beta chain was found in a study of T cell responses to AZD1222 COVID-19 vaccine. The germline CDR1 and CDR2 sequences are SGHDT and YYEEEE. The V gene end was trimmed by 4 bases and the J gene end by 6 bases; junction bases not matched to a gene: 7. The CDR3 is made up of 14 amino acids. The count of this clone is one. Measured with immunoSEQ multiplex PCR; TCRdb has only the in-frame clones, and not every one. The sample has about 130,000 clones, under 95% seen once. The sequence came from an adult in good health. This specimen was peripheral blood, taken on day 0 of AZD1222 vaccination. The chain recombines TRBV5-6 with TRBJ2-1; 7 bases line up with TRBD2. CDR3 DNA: TGTGCCAGCAGCCCCGGGACTAATTCCAATGAGCAGTTCTTC. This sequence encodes CASSPGTNSNEQFF. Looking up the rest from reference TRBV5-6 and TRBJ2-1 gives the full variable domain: DAGVTQSPTHLIKTRGQQVTLRCSPKSGHDTVSWYQQALGQGPQFIFQYYEEEERQRGNFPDRFSGHQFPNYSSELNVNALLLGDSALYLCASSPGTNSNEQFFGPGTRLTVL.